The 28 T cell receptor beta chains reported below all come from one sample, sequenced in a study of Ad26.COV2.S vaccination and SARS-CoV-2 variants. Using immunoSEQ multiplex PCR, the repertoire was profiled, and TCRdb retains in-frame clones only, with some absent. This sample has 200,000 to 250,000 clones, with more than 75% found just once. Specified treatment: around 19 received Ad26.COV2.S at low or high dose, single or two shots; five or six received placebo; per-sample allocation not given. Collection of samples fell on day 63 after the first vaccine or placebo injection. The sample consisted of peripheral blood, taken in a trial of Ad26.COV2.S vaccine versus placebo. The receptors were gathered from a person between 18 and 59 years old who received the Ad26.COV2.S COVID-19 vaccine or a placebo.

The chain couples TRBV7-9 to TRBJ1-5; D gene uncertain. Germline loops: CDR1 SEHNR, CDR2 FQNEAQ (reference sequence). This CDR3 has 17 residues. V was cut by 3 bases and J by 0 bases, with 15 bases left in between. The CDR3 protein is CASSFQSSGPSNQPQHF. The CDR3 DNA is TGTGCCAGCAGCTTCCAGAGCTCCGGTCCTAGCAATCAGCCCCAGCATTTT.

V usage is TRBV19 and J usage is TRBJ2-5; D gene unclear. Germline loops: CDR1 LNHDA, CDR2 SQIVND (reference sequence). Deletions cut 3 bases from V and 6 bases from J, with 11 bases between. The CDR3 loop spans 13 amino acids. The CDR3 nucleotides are TGTGCCAGTAGTATCGGGTTGGGGAAGACCCAGTACTTC. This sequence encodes CASSIGLGKTQYF.

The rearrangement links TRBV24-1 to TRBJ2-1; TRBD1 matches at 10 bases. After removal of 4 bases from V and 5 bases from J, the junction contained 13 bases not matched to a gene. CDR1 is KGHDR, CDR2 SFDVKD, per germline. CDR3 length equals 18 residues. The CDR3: CATSDFQLGQGLDNEQFF. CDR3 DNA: TGTGCCACCAGTGACTTCCAATTGGGACAGGGGTTAGACAATGAGCAGTTCTTC.

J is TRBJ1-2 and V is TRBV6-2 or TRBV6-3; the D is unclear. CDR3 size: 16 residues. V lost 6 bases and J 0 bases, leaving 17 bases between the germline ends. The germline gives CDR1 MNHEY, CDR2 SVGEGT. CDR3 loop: CASSPNRVPANYGYTF. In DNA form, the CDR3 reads TGTGCCAGCAGCCCCAATCGGGTCCCAGCTAACTATGGCTACACCTTC.

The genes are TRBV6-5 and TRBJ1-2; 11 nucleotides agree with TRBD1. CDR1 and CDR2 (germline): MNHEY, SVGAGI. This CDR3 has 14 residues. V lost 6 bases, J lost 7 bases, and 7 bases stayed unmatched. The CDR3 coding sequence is TGTGCCAGCAGGAGGACAGGGGGCGTGGGTGGCTACACCTTC. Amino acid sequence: CASRRTGGVGGYTF.

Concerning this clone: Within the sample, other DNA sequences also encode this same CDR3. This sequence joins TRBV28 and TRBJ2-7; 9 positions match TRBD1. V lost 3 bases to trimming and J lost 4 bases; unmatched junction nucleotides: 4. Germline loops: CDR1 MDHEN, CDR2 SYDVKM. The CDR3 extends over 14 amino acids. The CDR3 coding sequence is TGTGCCAGCAGTTTCGGGACAGGGACTTACGAGCAGTACTTC. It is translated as CASSFGTGTYEQYF.

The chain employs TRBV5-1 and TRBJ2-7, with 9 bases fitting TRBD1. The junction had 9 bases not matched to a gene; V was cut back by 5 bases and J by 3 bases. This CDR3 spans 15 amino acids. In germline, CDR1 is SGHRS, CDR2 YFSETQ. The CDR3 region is CASSSAGTGLYEQYF. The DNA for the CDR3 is TGCGCCAGCAGTTCCGCCGGGACAGGGCTCTACGAGCAGTACTTC. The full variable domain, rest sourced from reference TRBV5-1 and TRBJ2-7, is KAGVTQTPRYLIKTRGQQVTLSCSPISGHRSVSWYQQTPGQGLQFLFEYFSETQRNKGNFPGRFSGRQFSNSRSEMNVSTLELGDSALYLCASSSAGTGLYEQYFGPGTRLTVT.

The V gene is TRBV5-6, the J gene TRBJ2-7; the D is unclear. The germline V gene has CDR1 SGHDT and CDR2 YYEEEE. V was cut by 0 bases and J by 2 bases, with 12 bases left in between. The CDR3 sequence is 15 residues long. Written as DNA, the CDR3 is TGTGCCAGCAGCTTGGGGGCCGCCAGAACCTACGAGCAGTACTTC. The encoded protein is CASSLGAARTYEQYF.

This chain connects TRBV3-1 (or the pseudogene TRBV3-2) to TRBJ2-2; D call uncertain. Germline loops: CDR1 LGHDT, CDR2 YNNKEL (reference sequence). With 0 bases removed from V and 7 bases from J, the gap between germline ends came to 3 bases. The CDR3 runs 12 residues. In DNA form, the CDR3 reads TGTGCCAGCAGCCAAGACGGCGGGGAGCTGTTTTTT. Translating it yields CASSQDGGELFF.

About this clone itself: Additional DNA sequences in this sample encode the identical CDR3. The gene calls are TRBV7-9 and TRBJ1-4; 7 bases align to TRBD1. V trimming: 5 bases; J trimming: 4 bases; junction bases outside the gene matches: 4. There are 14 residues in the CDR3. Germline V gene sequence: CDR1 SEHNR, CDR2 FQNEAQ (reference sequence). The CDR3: CASSPGQYNEKLFF. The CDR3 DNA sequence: TGTGCCAGCAGCCCGGGACAGTATAATGAAAAACTGTTTTTT.

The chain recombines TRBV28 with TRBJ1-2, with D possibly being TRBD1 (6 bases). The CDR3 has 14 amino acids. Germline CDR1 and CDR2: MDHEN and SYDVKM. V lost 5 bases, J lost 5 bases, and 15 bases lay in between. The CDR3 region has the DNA TGTGCCAGCAGTACACAGGGTCTTAAGTATGGCTACACCTTC. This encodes CASSTQGLKYGYTF.

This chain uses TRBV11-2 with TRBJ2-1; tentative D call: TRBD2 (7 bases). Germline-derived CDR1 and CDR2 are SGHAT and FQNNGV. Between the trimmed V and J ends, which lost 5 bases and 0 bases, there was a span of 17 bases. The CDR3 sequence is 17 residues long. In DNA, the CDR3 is TGTGCCAGCAGCCCGGTAGGGGGGGCAAGCTCCTACAATGAGCAGTTCTTC. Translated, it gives CASSPVGGASSYNEQFF.

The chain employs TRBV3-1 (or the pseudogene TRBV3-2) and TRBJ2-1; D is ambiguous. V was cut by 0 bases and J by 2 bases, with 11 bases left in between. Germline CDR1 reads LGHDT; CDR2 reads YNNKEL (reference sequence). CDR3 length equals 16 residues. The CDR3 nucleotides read TGTGCCAGCAGCCAAGATCGGGCAGACCCCTACAATGAGCAGTTCTTC. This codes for CASSQDRADPYNEQFF.

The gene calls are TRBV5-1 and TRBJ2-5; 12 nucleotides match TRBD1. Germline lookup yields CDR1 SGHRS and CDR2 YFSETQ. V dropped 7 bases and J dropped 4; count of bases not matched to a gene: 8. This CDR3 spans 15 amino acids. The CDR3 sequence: CASRGQGALLETQYF. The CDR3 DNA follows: TGCGCCAGCCGGGGACAGGGGGCTCTCCTAGAGACCCAGTACTTC.

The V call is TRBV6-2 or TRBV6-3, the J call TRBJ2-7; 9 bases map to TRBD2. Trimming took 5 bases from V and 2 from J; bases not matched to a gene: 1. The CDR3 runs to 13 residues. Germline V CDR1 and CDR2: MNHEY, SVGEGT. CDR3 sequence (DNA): TGTGCCAGCAGTCTAGCGGGGCCCTACGAGCAGTACTTC. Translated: CASSLAGPYEQYF.

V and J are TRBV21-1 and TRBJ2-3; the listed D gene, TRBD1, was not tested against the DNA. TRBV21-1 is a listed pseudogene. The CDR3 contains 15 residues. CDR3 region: CASSKGGHGTDTQYF. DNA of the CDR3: TGTGCCAGCAGCAAAGGGGGACACGGCACAGATACGCAGTATTTT.

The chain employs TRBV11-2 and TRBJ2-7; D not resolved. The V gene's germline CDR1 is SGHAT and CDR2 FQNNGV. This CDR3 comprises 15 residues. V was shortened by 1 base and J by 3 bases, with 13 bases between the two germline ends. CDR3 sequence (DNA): TGTGCCAGCAGCTTAGGGAAGGGTCTGGACTACGAGCAGTACTTC. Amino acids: CASSLGKGLDYEQYF.

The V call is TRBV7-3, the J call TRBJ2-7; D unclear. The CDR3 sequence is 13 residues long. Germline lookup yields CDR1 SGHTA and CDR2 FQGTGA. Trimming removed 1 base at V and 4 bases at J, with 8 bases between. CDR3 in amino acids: CASSLMAGYEQYF. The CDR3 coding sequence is TGTGCCAGCAGCTTAATGGCCGGATACGAGCAGTACTTC. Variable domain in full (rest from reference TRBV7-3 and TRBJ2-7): GAGVSQTPSNKVTEKGKYVELRCDPISGHTALYWYRQSLGQGPEFLIYFQGTGAADDSGLPNDRFFAVRPEGSVSTLKIQRTERGDSAVYLCASSLMAGYEQYFGPGTRLTVT.

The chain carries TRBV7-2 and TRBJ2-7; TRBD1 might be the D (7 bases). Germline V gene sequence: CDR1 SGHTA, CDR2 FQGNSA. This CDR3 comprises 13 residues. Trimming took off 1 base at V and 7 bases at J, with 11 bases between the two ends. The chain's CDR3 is CASSLGQGGEQYF. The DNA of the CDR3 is TGTGCCAGCAGCTTAGGGCAGGGGGGTGAGCAGTACTTC.

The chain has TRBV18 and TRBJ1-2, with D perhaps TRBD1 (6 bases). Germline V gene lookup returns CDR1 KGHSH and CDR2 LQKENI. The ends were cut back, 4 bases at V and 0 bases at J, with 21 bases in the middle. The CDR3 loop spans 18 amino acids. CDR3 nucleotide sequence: TGTGCCAGCTCACAAAGTATTCGGACAGCCCCATCTAACTATGGCTACACCTTC. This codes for CASSQSIRTAPSNYGYTF.

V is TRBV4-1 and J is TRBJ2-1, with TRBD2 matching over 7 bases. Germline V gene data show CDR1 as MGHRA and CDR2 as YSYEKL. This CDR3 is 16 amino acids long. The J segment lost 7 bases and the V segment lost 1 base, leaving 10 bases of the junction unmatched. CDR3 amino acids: CASSQGLAVSRNEQFF. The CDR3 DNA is TGCGCCAGCAGCCAAGGCCTAGCGGTTTCGAGGAATGAGCAGTTCTTC.

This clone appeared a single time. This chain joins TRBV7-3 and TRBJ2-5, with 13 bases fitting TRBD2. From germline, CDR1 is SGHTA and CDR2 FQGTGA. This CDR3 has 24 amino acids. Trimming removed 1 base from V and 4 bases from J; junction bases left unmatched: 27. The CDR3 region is CASSLIMGTGAYGLAGEQIETQYF. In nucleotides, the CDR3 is TGTGCCAGCAGCTTAATTATGGGGACAGGAGCTTACGGACTAGCGGGAGAGCAGATAGAGACCCAGTACTTC.

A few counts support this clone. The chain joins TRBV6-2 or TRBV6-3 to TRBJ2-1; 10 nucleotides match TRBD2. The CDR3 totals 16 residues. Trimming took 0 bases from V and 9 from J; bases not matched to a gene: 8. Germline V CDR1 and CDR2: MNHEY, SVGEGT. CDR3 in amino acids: CASSYSLSGRASEQFF. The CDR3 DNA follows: TGTGCCAGCAGTTACTCACTCAGCGGGAGGGCCAGTGAGCAGTTCTTC.

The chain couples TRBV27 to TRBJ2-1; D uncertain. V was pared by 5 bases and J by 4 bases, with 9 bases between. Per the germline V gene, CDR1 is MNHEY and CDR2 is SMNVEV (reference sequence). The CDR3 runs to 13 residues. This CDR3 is CASSLWKYNEQFF. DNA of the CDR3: TGTGCCAGCAGTCTATGGAAATACAATGAGCAGTTCTTC.

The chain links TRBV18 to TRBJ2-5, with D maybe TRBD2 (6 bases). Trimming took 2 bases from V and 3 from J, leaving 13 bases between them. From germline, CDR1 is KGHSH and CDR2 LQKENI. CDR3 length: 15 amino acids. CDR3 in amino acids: CASSPKTAGKETQYF. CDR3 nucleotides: TGTGCCAGCTCACCAAAAACAGCGGGTAAAGAGACCCAGTACTTC.

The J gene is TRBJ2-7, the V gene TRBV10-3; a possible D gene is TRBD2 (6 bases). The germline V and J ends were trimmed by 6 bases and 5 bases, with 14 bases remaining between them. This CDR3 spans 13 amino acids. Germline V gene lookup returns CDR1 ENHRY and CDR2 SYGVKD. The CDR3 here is CAISLGGLDEQYF. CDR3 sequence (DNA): TGTGCCATCAGCCTCGGAGGGCTGGACGAGCAGTACTTC.

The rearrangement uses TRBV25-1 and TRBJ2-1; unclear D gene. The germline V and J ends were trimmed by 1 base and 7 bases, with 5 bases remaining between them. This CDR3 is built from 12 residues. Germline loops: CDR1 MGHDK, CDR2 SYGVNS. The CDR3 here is CASSEFRNEQFF. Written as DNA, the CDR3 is TGTGCCAGCAGTGAATTTAGGAATGAGCAGTTCTTC. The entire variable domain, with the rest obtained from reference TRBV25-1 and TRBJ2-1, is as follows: EADIYQTPRYLVIGTGKKITLECSQTMGHDKMYWYQQDPGMELHLIHYSYGVNSTEKGDLSSESTVSRIRTEHFPLTLESARPSHTSQYLCASSEFRNEQFFGPGTRLTVL.

The chain's CDR3 is CASSSGPLLETQYF. CDR3 nucleotides: TGTGCCAGCAGCTCGGGACCCCTACTAGAGACCCAGTACTTC. This chain uses TRBV27 with TRBJ2-5; D possibly matches TRBD1 or TRBD2 (5 bases each). Germline V gene lookup returns CDR1 MNHEY and CDR2 SMNVEV (reference sequence). This CDR3 region has 14 residues. V shed 6 bases and J shed 4 bases, with 15 bases lying between them.